Listed below are T cell receptor beta chains from one sample, sequenced in a study of vaccination effects on CD4 cells after COVID-19. Profiled with immunoSEQ multiplex PCR; TCRdb holds only in-frame clones, not every one. There are 50,000 or so clones in the sample; 60% to 80% occur only once, and over 5% lies in the top ten. Their cognate antigens are unknown. Specimen: CD4+ T cells from PBMCs cultured with HCoV-OC43 spike peptides, collected before COVID-19 vaccination. All receptors derive from a human donor who received a COVID-19 vaccine. CDR3s include the opening cysteine and the closing phenylalanine or tryptophan. The D gene is left open where the match is weak. Clone size, where shown, is once, few, many, or a class for clones that have expanded.

v_call	d_call	clone_size	j_call	cdr3_aa	cdr3_nt
TRBV28	.	.	TRBJ1-1	CASIEAANTEAFF	TGTGCCAGCATAGAGGCGGCGAACACTGAAGCTTTCTTT
TRBV19	.	.	TRBJ1-5	CASSMTANQPQHF	TGTGCCAGTAGTATGACAGCCAATCAGCCCCAGCATTTT
TRBV4-1	TRBD1	.	TRBJ2-2	CASSHIPGTGRRTNTGELFF	TGCGCCAGCAGCCATATCCCAGGGACAGGGAGGAGGACGAACACCGGGGAGCTGTTTTTT
TRBV28	.	.	TRBJ1-1	CASSLSGQVVNTEAFF	TGTGCCAGCAGTTTATCGGGGCAGGTCGTGAACACTGAAGCTTTCTTT
TRBV3-1/TRBV3-2	.	few	TRBJ1-2	CASSQDSGYYGYTF	TGTGCCAGCAGCCAAGATTCGGGGTACTATGGCTACACCTTC
TRBV30	TRBD2	.	TRBJ2-3	CAWGTNYGDTQYF	TGTGCCTGGGGGACTAATTATGGAGATACGCAGTATTTT
TRBV7-2	TRBD1	.	TRBJ2-5	CASSQRPPRTGRETQYF	TGTGCCAGCAGCCAACGCCCCCCGAGGACAGGGCGGGAGACCCAGTACTTC
TRBV18	.	.	TRBJ2-1	CASSPGSGPAFF	TGTGCCAGCTCACCAGGCTCGGGCCCGGCGTTCTTC
TRBV6-6	.	few	TRBJ1-2	CASRIRDNDGYTF	TGTGCCAGCAGGATCCGGGACAATGATGGCTACACCTTC
TRBV19	.	few	TRBJ1-5	CASSGVPYSNQPQHF	TGTGCCAGTAGTGGGGTACCCTATAGCAATCAGCCCCAGCATTTT
TRBV9	.	.	TRBJ2-1	CASSVGLVNEQFF	TGTGCCAGCAGCGTAGGGCTAGTCAATGAGCAGTTCTTC
TRBV7-2	.	.	TRBJ1-4	CASNKQGGNEKLFF	TGTGCCAGCAACAAACAGGGTGGTAATGAAAAACTGTTTTTT
TRBV12-5	TRBD1	few	TRBJ1-5	CASGLVLGWDRGSTQHF	TGTGCTAGTGGTTTGGTACTAGGCTGGGACAGGGGATCGACCCAGCATTTT
TRBV13	TRBD2	.	TRBJ2-5	CASSPNPAGGYQETQYF	TGTGCCAGCAGCCCCAACCCGGCGGGGGGGTACCAAGAGACCCAGTACTTC
TRBV5-1	.	.	TRBJ1-6	CASSRRGPASGNSPLHF	TGCGCCAGCAGCCGACGGGGACCCGCGAGTGGGAATTCACCCCTCCACTTT
TRBV29-1	.	.	TRBJ1-1	CSVVQGGTEAFF	TGCAGCGTTGTACAGGGCGGCACTGAAGCTTTCTTT
TRBV6-5	.	.	TRBJ1-5	CASSYSGARGHQPQHF	TGTGCCAGCAGTTATTCGGGGGCCAGGGGTCATCAGCCCCAGCATTTT
TRBV4-1	TRBD1	.	TRBJ1-4	CASSQGQGATNEKLFF	TGCGCCAGCAGCCAAGGACAGGGGGCAACTAATGAAAAACTGTTTTTT
TRBV24-1	TRBD2	.	TRBJ2-5	CATSDLRLAGPPYQETQYF	TGTGCCACCAGTGATTTAAGGCTAGCGGGGCCCCCGTACCAAGAGACCCAGTACTTC
TRBV9	TRBD2	.	TRBJ2-1	CASSATGGSSYNEQFF	TGTGCCAGCAGCGCCACCGGGGGGAGCTCCTACAATGAGCAGTTCTTC
TRBV14	TRBD1	.	TRBJ2-4	CASSQTGVLAKNIQYF	TGTGCCAGCAGCCAAACAGGGGTACTAGCCAAAAACATTCAGTACTTC
TRBV5-6	TRBD1	.	TRBJ1-1	CASSWPGQGEPYTEAFF	TGTGCCAGCAGCTGGCCGGGACAGGGGGAACCCTACACTGAAGCTTTCTTT
TRBV24-1	.	few	TRBJ2-5	CATQGRGQETQYF	TGTGCCACACAGGGGAGGGGGCAAGAGACCCAGTACTTC
TRBV7-3	.	.	TRBJ1-1	CASSLSPGNTEAFF	TGTGCCAGCAGCTTATCACCCGGGAACACTGAAGCTTTCTTT
TRBV19	.	.	TRBJ2-1	CASSILQGNEQFF	TGTGCCAGTAGTATATTGCAGGGGAATGAGCAGTTCTTC
TRBV12-3/TRBV12-4	TRBD1	.	TRBJ2-2	CASSDRVELFF	TGTGCCAGCAGCGACAGGGTGGAGCTGTTTTTT
TRBV12-3/TRBV12-4	.	few	TRBJ2-2	CASRPNTGELFF	TGTGCCAGCAGACCTAACACCGGGGAGCTGTTTTTT
TRBV24-1	.	.	TRBJ2-5	CATSDPGTLIRKTQYF	TGTGCCACCAGTGACCCCGGGACCCTGATTCGAAAGACCCAGTACTTC
TRBV7-3	TRBD1	.	TRBJ1-2	CASSDRQGYGYTF	TGTGCCAGCAGTGATAGACAGGGTTATGGCTACACCTTC
TRBV4-1	.	.	TRBJ1-1	CASSTVRNTEAFF	TGCGCCAGCAGCACAGTACGGAACACTGAAGCTTTCTTT
TRBV7-9	.	.	TRBJ1-2	CASSQGPGANYGYTF	TGTGCCAGCAGCCAGGGACCTGGGGCAAACTATGGCTACACCTTC
TRBV29-1	.	.	TRBJ1-1	CSVSGQNTEAFF	TGCAGCGTCTCGGGACAGAACACTGAAGCTTTCTTT
TRBV12-3/TRBV12-4	.	.	TRBJ1-4	CASSGAYNEKLFF	TGTGCCAGCAGTGGGGCCTATAATGAAAAACTGTTTTTT
TRBV7-2	.	.	TRBJ1-5	CASTLGHTNSNQPQHF	TGTGCCAGCACCCTAGGACATACCAATAGCAATCAGCCCCAGCATTTT
TRBV20-1	TRBD2	few	TRBJ2-1	CSASRSFAGRDEQFF	TGCAGTGCTAGTAGGTCCTTCGCAGGGAGGGATGAGCAGTTCTTC
TRBV7-6	.	.	TRBJ2-5	CASSLKSQETQYF	TGTGCCAGCAGCTTAAAATCCCAAGAGACCCAGTACTTC
TRBV18	TRBD1	.	TRBJ1-5	CASSGTDSNQPQHF	TGTGCCAGCTCTGGGACAGATAGCAATCAGCCCCAGCATTTT